These 9 T cell receptor beta chains were sequenced from one sample in a study of blood T cells in healthy people across ages. Primers used in a second PCR of roughly 6 to 11 cycles were a sample-barcoded 5' primer and a J-beta primer mix. TCRdb processed the 5' RACE reads anew with MiXCR; each CDR3 protein has one entry. In the table there are 780,000 or so distinct CDR3 sequences, about 55% of which are singletons. The material sequenced was blood. The source of these receptors is an elderly man in good health.

This clonotype was detected only a few times. The chain joins TRBV6-5 to TRBJ2-5; TRBD1 aligns across 9 bases. The CDR3 is made up of 15 amino acids. The germline V gene has CDR1 MNHEY and CDR2 SVGAGI. Losses at the gene ends were 1 base for V and 1 base for J; bases not matched to a gene: 1. The CDR3 DNA sequence: TGTGCCAGCAGTTACTTGGACAGGGGCCAAGAGACCCAGTACTTC. Protein product: CASSYLDRGQETQYF.

J is TRBJ1-2 and V is TRBV24-1, with D hard to call. Trimming took 6 bases from V and 8 from J, leaving 12 bases between them. The CDR3 consists of 12 residues. Germline V gene sequence: CDR1 KGHDR, CDR2 SFDVKD. The CDR3 here is CATSHPSRGYTF. The CDR3, as DNA: TGTGCCACCAGTCATCCGTCGAGGGGCTACACCTTC.

This clonotype has a handful of counts. The chain combines TRBV7-3 with TRBJ1-2; possibly TRBD1 for D (5 bases). CDR1 SGHTA and CDR2 FQGTGA come from the germline V gene. This CDR3 comprises 13 residues. The V gene lost 5 bases and the J gene lost 3 bases, with 10 bases spanning the gap. Written as DNA, the CDR3 is TGTGCCAGCAGCGCCGGCAGGGACTATGGCTACACCTTC. This encodes CASSAGRDYGYTF.

The V call is TRBV5-1, the J call TRBJ2-1; 9 bases align to TRBD1. From germline, CDR1 is SGHRS and CDR2 YFSETQ. The CDR3 totals 16 residues. V lost 0 bases, J lost 9 bases, and 10 bases stayed unmatched. In DNA form, the CDR3 reads TGCGCCAGCAGCTTGGGATCGAGGGACAGGGTCGGTGAGCAGTTCTTC. It is translated as CASSLGSRDRVGEQFF.

The chain employs TRBV20-1 and TRBJ2-7; either TRBD1 or TRBD2 may supply D (6 bases each). Trimming stripped 5 bases from V and 0 bases from J, with 17 bases between. Germline V lookup: CDR1 DFQATT, CDR2 SNEGSKA (reference sequence). The CDR3 length is 15 residues. The CDR3 coding sequence is TGCAGTGCTCCCTGGGGGGCGGATCGCTCCTACGAGCAGTACTTC. It encodes CSAPWGADRSYEQYF.

About this clonotype: The junction departs from germline at one end; a sequencing error may be responsible. This chain links TRBV3-1 with TRBJ2-7; TRBD2 matches at 13 bases. The V gene's germline CDR1 is LGHDT and CDR2 YNNKEL (reference sequence). The CDR3 is made up of 15 amino acids. For the CDR3, the DNA is TGCGCCAGCAGCCATGGACTAGCGGGGGCTCGGGAGCAGTACTTC. As protein: CASSHGLAGAREQYF.

This chain uses TRBV20-1 with TRBJ2-5; 7 positions agree with TRBD2. With V trimmed by 8 bases and J by 1 base, 7 bases remained unmatched. The germline V gene has CDR1 DFQATT and CDR2 SNEGSKA (reference sequence). CDR3 size: 13 residues. CDR3: CSLQAGPQETQYF. Written as DNA, the CDR3 is TGCAGTCTTCAAGCGGGGCCCCAAGAGACCCAGTACTTC.

The chain links TRBV29-1 to TRBJ2-3; no definite D call. The germline CDR1 and CDR2 sequences are SQVTM and ANQGSEA. V was trimmed by 6 bases and J by 3 bases, leaving 10 bases between them. This CDR3 has 12 residues. The CDR3 bases are TGCAGCGTATTAGCAGGTACAGATACGCAGTATTTT. This sequence encodes CSVLAGTDTQYF.

This clonotype was counted a few times. The CDR3 loop reads CASSPPKNEQFF. CDR3 bases: TGTGCCAGCAGTCCCCCCAAGAATGAGCAGTTCTTC. The chain joins TRBV28 to TRBJ2-1; no firm D call. The germline CDR1 and CDR2 sequences are MDHEN and SYDVKM. The CDR3 loop spans 12 amino acids. The V end lost 5 bases, the J end lost 7 bases, and 9 bases lay between the germline ends.